Listed here is a single T cell receptor beta chain. Germline V CDR1 and CDR2: SEHNR, FQNEAQ (reference sequence). This CDR3 contains 15 residues. V lost 5 bases, J lost 5 bases, and 16 bases lay in between. Amplification of TCR beta CDR3 regions was performed using RNA transcripts as template. An initial round of RT-PCR targeting the TCR CDR3 relied on the HTBI primer set. In TCRdb, the multiplex PCR reads were re-called with MiXCR into one record per CDR3 protein. The sample yields about 700,000 distinct CDR3 sequences, 14% seen once. This specimen comes from a study of T cells in Graves' hyperthyroidism and ophthalmopathy.

This sequence originates from a young woman with Graves' hyperthyroidism. This sequence joins TRBV7-9 and TRBJ2-1; tentatively, D is TRBD2 (5 bases). The sample taken for sequencing was blood. The CDR3 nucleotides read TGTGCCAGCAGCATTAGCGTCCCACTACACAATGAGCAGTTCTTC. The encoded protein is CASSISVPLHNEQFF.